The source of this T cell receptor (beta chain) is a study of lymphopenia after photon versus proton radiotherapy. Details on this clone: Within the sample, other DNA sequences also encode this same CDR3.

CDR1 and CDR2 from the germline V gene are SGHDT and YYEEEE. The V end lost 3 bases, the J end lost 4 bases, and 16 bases lay between the germline ends. The CDR3 consists of 15 residues. Only in-frame clones appear in the TCRdb table, and some are missing; sequencing was by immunoSEQ multiplex PCR. The sample holds tens of thousands of clones; about 91% are singletons and the top ten take about 6.6%. Material: peripheral blood, obtained from a patient treated with proton-based radiotherapy. The chain carries TRBV5-6 and TRBJ1-1, with D perhaps matching TRBD1 (5 bases). The source of this sequence is a woman in her 70s with pancreatic cancer. Some clones in this sample may be carry-over from other donors' samples. The CDR3 spells CASSSLKGPGTEAFF. In DNA form, the CDR3 reads TGTGCCAGCAGCTCTCTTAAGGGGCCTGGCACTGAAGCTTTCTTT.